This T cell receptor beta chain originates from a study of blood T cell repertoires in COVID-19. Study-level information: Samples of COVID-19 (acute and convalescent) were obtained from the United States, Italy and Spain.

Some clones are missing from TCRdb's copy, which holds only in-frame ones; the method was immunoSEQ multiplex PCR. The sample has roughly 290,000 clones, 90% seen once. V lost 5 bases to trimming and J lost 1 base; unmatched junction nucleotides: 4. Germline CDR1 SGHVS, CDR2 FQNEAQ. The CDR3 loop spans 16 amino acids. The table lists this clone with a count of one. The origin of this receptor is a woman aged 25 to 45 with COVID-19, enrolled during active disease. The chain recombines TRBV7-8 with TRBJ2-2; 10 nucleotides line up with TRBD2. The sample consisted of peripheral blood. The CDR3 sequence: CASSPWTSGNTGELFF. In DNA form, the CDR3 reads TGTGCCAGCAGCCCCTGGACTAGCGGGAACACCGGGGAGCTGTTTTTT.